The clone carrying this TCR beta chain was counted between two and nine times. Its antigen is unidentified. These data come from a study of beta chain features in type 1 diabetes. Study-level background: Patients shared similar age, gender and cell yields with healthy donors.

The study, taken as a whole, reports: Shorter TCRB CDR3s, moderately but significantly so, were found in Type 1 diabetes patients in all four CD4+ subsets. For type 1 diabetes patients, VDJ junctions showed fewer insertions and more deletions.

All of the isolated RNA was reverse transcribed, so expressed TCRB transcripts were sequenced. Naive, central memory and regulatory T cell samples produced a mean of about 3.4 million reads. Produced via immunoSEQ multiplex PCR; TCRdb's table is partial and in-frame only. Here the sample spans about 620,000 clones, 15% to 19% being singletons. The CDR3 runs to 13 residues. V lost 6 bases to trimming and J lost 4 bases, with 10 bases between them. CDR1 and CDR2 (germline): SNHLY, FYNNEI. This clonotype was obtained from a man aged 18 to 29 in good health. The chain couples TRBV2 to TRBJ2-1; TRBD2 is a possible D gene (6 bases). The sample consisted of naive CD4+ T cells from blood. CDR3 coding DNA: TGTGCCAGCAGCACGGGACTTTACAATGAGCAGTTCTTC. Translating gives CASSTGLYNEQFF.